This T cell receptor beta chain came from a study of response to subunit inactivated influenza vaccine. General study findings and limits: Each seasonal influenza vaccination, the authors suggested, recruits few new T cells.

Using its own MiXCR run on the RT-PCR reads, TCRdb lists one record per CDR3 protein. This sample has 590,000 or so distinct CDR3 sequences, with less than 15% found just once. Trimming removed 3 bases at V and 3 bases at J, with 15 bases between. Looked up from germline, CDR1 is MGHRA and CDR2 is YSYEKL. The CDR3 contains 15 residues. Of note for this clonotype: Its specificity is unknown.

The source was PBMCs from blood, collected around 14 days before vaccination. This chain joins TRBV4-1 and TRBJ2-7; TRBD2 might be the D (5 bases). The source is a man between 50 and 59 years old who received an inactivated influenza vaccine. The CDR3 DNA sequence: TGCGCCAGCAGCCAGATTAACGGGGAGTTCTACGAGCAGTACTTC. Its protein product is CASSQINGEFYEQYF.